The 29 T cell receptor beta chains below were found in one sample sequenced in a study of post-analysis software for immune sequencing data. Findings and limits, study-wide: Patients carried roughly 5 TRBV segments more frequently than controls did, and TRBV5-6, TRBV5-1 and TRBV20-1 were among them.

Unique molecular identifiers had been added to the TCR beta cDNA libraries. TCRdb redid the calling of the PCR reads with MiXCR, one entry per CDR3 protein. The sample yields about 770,000 distinct CDR3 sequences, about 45% seen once. The antigens these receptors bind are not known. The source material was blood. All receptors come from a girl aged 10 to 17 with multiple sclerosis.

This clonotype was detected a few times. J is TRBJ2-1 and V is TRBV11-1; no definite D call. This CDR3 region has 13 residues. Trimming cost V 6 bases and J 7 bases, with 13 bases left between them. Germline V gene lookup returns CDR1 SGHAT and CDR2 FQDESV (reference sequence). The CDR3 region has the DNA TGTGCCAGCAGGTCACCCTTTCGAAATGAGCAGTTCTTC. This gives the protein CASRSPFRNEQFF.

This clonotype came up many times. The rearrangement links TRBV6-4 to TRBJ2-1; TRBD2 matches at 11 bases. Germline values: CDR1 MRHNA, CDR2 SNTAGT. This CDR3 contains 14 residues. V was clipped by 4 bases and J by 7 bases; unmatched bases: 3. DNA for the CDR3: TGTGCCAGCAGTGTAGCGGGAGGGCGTAATGAGCAGTTCTTC. Translated: CASSVAGGRNEQFF.

The chain carries TRBV10-3 and TRBJ1-5; D not certain. V was cut by 4 bases and J by 3 bases, with 7 bases left in between. Germline CDR1 is ENHRY and CDR2 is SYGVKD. The CDR3 spans 13 residues. The CDR3 sequence is CAISAAINQPQHF. For the CDR3, the DNA is TGTGCCATCAGTGCAGCAATCAATCAGCCCCAGCATTTT.

This clonotype was picked up a small number of times. V usage is TRBV24-1 and J usage is TRBJ2-5, with no clear D. The CDR3 runs to 13 residues. V lost 6 bases and J 5 bases, leaving 12 bases between the germline ends. Germline V gene sequence: CDR1 KGHDR, CDR2 SFDVKD. The CDR3 here is CATSTSPAETQYF. DNA for the CDR3: TGTGCCACCAGTACGAGCCCGGCGGAGACCCAGTACTTC.

The V gene is TRBV28, the J gene TRBJ2-1, with TRBD2 as a possible D gene (5 bases). The CDR3 covers 18 residues. Trimming took off 6 bases at V and 2 bases at J, with 23 bases between the two ends. Germline CDR1 MDHEN, CDR2 SYDVKM. For the CDR3, the DNA is TGTGCCAGCAGCAACTTCAAGGGAGTTGGAGGCACCTACAATGAGCAGTTCTTC. This gives the protein CASSNFKGVGGTYNEQFF.

This clonotype was counted a few times. A junction end diverges from the germline sequence, so it may reflect a read error. The chain has TRBV5-1 and TRBJ1-1; 8 bases align to TRBD1. Germline CDR1 and CDR2: SGHRS and YFSETQ. CDR3 length equals 14 residues. The CDR3 region is CASSLGQGATEAFF. CDR3 nucleotide sequence: TGTGCCAGCAGCTTAGGGCAGGGGGCCACTGAAGCTTTCTTT.

This clonotype was detected once. A read error may account for a junction end that differs from germline. The chain recombines TRBV20-1 with TRBJ2-7, with a possible D match to TRBD2 (5 bases). Germline-derived CDR1 and CDR2 are DFQATT and SNEGSKA (reference sequence). The length of the CDR3 is 13 residues. The CDR3 sequence is CSASERTHYKQYF. The CDR3 DNA reads TGCAGTGCTAGCGAGCGGACCCACTACAAGCAGTACTTC.

The rearrangement links TRBV4-1 to TRBJ2-7; the match to TRBD2 covers 7 bases. The germline CDR1 and CDR2 sequences are MGHRA and YSYEKL. V shed 0 bases, J shed 0 bases, and the junction held 8 bases outside the gene matches. The CDR3 is made up of 17 amino acids. CDR3 bases: TGCGCCAGCAGCCAAGATTGGGCTAGCGGCACCTCCTACGAGCAGTACTTC. Translated, it gives CASSQDWASGTSYEQYF.

V usage is TRBV30 and J usage is TRBJ1-1; unclear D gene. This CDR3 region has 12 residues. V was clipped by 4 bases and J by 9 bases, with 15 bases between them. From germline, CDR1 is GTSNPN and CDR2 SVGIG (reference sequence). The CDR3 DNA reads TGTGCCTGGATAGGAAGCTCACTAAAAGCTTTCTTT. Translating it yields CAWIGSSLKAFF.

The V and J genes are TRBV6-6 and TRBJ2-1; unclear D gene. The CDR3 is 15 amino acids. Trimming stripped 2 bases from V and 6 bases from J, with 14 bases between. Germline values: CDR1 MNHNY, CDR2 SVGAGI (reference sequence). The CDR3 sequence is CASSYQIDISNEQFF. The CDR3, as DNA: TGTGCCAGCAGTTACCAGATAGATATCAGCAATGAGCAGTTCTTC.

This clonotype was detected a few times. The chain is built from TRBV7-9 and TRBJ2-7, with TRBD2 matching over 7 bases. Germline CDR1 SEHNR, CDR2 FQNEAQ (reference sequence). V shed 1 base and J 4 bases; nucleotides not matched to a gene: 10. This CDR3 contains 16 residues. CDR3 nucleotide sequence: TGTGCCAGCAGCTTAGACGGGTCTCAGCGGGGTTACGAGCAGTACTTC. Its translation: CASSLDGSQRGYEQYF.

The sample holds a few counts of this clonotype. The chain couples TRBV29-1 to TRBJ2-6; no definite D call. This CDR3 is 13 amino acids long. The ends were cut back, 4 bases at V and 0 bases at J, with 4 bases in the middle. The germline V gene encodes CDR1 SQVTM and CDR2 ANQGSEA. The DNA for the CDR3 is TGCAGCGTTGGCAGCTCTGGGGCCAACGTCCTGACTTTC. This encodes CSVGSSGANVLTF.

This clonotype was counted between two and nine times. This sequence joins TRBV6-1 and TRBJ1-5; 7 bases line up with TRBD1. Germline loops: CDR1 MNHNS, CDR2 SASEGT. This CDR3 contains 18 residues. J was trimmed by 0 bases and V by 1 base; bases with no gene match: 9. CDR3 DNA sequence: TGTGCCAGCAGTGAAGAGGGGGCGAGGGGAAATAGCAATCAGCCCCAGCATTTT. Translating it yields CASSEEGARGNSNQPQHF.

This clonotype was observed a few times. The J gene is TRBJ1-6, the V gene TRBV6-5; 9 nucleotides line up with TRBD1. This CDR3 spans 14 amino acids. V shed 6 bases, J shed 9 bases, and the junction held 6 bases outside the gene matches. Germline CDR1 MNHEY, CDR2 SVGAGI. CDR3 residues: CASSEQGAVSPLHF. In DNA form, the CDR3 reads TGTGCCAGCAGCGAACAGGGGGCGGTTTCACCCCTCCACTTT.

This clonotype has a handful of counts. The chain combines TRBV6-5 with TRBJ2-3, with D unresolved. CDR3 length: 14 residues. The V end was cut by 2 bases, the J end by 1 base, with 7 bases between. Germline V gene data show CDR1 as MNHEY and CDR2 as SVGAGI. The CDR3 sequence: CASSYKPGTDTQYF. CDR3 nucleotide sequence: TGTGCCAGCAGTTACAAGCCGGGCACAGATACGCAGTATTTT.

CDR3 region: CASSPDIFGEQYF. Written as DNA, the CDR3 is TGCGCCAGCAGCCCCGACATTTTCGGCGAGCAGTACTTC. The chain employs TRBV5-1 and TRBJ2-7; D unresolved. The CDR3 extends over 13 amino acids. Germline CDR1 is SGHRS and CDR2 is YFSETQ. With 4 bases removed from V and 6 bases from J, the gap between germline ends came to 14 bases.

The chain links TRBV5-1 to TRBJ2-3, with 9 bases fitting TRBD2. V was clipped by 4 bases and J by 7 bases; unmatched bases: 13. The CDR3 covers 16 residues. The germline gives CDR1 SGHRS, CDR2 YFSETQ. CDR3 protein: CASSGGLAMGENTQYF. DNA of the CDR3: TGCGCCAGCAGCGGGGGACTAGCTATGGGGGAAAATACGCAGTATTTT.

The sample holds a few counts of this clonotype. The chain has TRBV12-3 or TRBV12-4 and TRBJ2-3; D unresolved. The length of the CDR3 is 12 residues. Trimming removed 7 bases from V and 4 bases from J, with 9 bases in between. The CDR3 nucleotides read TGTGCCAGCACACGCCACCCAGATACGCAGTATTTT. It is translated as CASTRHPDTQYF.

This clonotype has more than one count but fewer than ten. V and J are TRBV20-1 and TRBJ2-5; a possible D gene is TRBD2 (5 bases). Trimming shortened V by 4 bases and J by 11 bases, and 23 bases separated the two germline ends. CDR3 length: 14 residues. CDR1 is DFQATT and CDR2 is SNEGSKA in the germline V gene (reference sequence). The CDR3 is CSAKPPNRAGEQYF. The CDR3 DNA reads TGCAGTGCTAAACCACCCAACCGCGCCGGGGAGCAGTACTTC.

CDR3 amino acids: CASSSDRANGYTF. In DNA, the CDR3 is TGCGCCAGCAGTTCGGACAGGGCCAATGGCTACACCTTC. V usage is TRBV5-1 and J usage is TRBJ1-2, with 8 bases matching TRBD1. V gave up 5 bases and J gave up 6 bases; unmatched junction bases: 6. The CDR3 length is 13 residues. Germline V lookup: CDR1 SGHRS, CDR2 YFSETQ. Filled out from reference TRBV5-1 and TRBJ1-2, the complete variable domain reads KAGVTQTPRYLIKTRGQQVTLSCSPISGHRSVSWYQQTPGQGLQFLFEYFSETQRNKGNFPGRFSGRQFSNSRSEMNVSTLELGDSALYLCASSSDRANGYTFGSGTRLTVV.

This clonotype was seen a few times. This chain links TRBV6-6 with TRBJ1-4; possible D gene TRBD1, 5 bases. Trimming cost V 8 bases and J 10 bases, with 20 bases left between them. Germline V CDR1 and CDR2: MNHNY, SVGAGI (reference sequence). The length of the CDR3 is 14 residues. The CDR3 DNA is TGTGCCAGCCACTACCATCTTGACGGGGGAAAACTGTTTTTT. Protein product: CASHYHLDGGKLFF.

The chain carries TRBV3-1 and TRBJ2-7; D may be TRBD1 (6 bases). The V gene lost 9 bases and the J gene lost 7 bases, with 13 bases spanning the gap. The CDR3 length is 11 residues. The germline V gene encodes CDR1 LGHDT and CDR2 YNNKEL (reference sequence). CDR3: CASSTGTEQYF. As DNA, the CDR3 is TGTGCCAGTAGTACAGGGACAGAGCAGTACTTC.

This chain connects TRBV27 to TRBJ1-1; 10 nucleotides align to TRBD1. The trim removed 6 bases at V and 1 base at J, leaving 2 bases unmatched. Germline V gene lookup returns CDR1 MNHEY and CDR2 SMNVEV (reference sequence). The CDR3 has 14 amino acids. For the CDR3, the DNA is TGTGCCAGCAGGCGGGACAGGGGGAACACTGAAGCTTTCTTT. Residues: CASRRDRGNTEAFF.

This chain joins TRBV7-3 and TRBJ2-5; tentatively, D is TRBD1 or TRBD2 (6 bases each). The CDR3 is 18 residues long. Trimming removed 5 bases from V and 7 bases from J, with 29 bases in between. Germline loops: CDR1 SGHTA, CDR2 FQGTGA. The DNA of the CDR3 is TGTGCCAGCAGCCCCAGGGGTTGGGACTGCAACTTAGGGGGGACCCAGTACTTC. It encodes CASSPRGWDCNLGGTQYF.

This clonotype was counted only a few times. The chain is built from TRBV5-1 and TRBJ2-7; D is uncertain. V lost 5 bases and J lost 2, with 8 bases in between. From germline, CDR1 is SGHRS and CDR2 YFSETQ. The CDR3 is made up of 12 amino acids. The CDR3 region is CASRGRTYEQYF. Written as DNA, the CDR3 is TGCGCCAGCAGGGGCAGGACCTACGAGCAGTACTTC.

The chain has TRBV12-3 or TRBV12-4 and TRBJ2-1; 8 bases align to TRBD2. With 10 bases clipped from V and 3 bases from J, the junction kept 8 bases outside the gene matches. The CDR3 has 14 amino acids. As DNA, the CDR3 is TGTGCCATCCGGGGGGGGAGTGTCTACAATGAGCAGTTCTTC. This translates into CAIRGGSVYNEQFF.

This clonotype was counted ten times or more. CDR3 protein: CASSLEGAFTDTQYF. The CDR3, as DNA: TGCGCCAGCAGCTTGGAGGGGGCGTTCACAGATACGCAGTATTTT. V gene TRBV5-1 combines with J gene TRBJ2-3; TRBD1 matches at 7 bases. The CDR3 totals 15 residues. The V and J ends lost 0 bases and 2 bases, in that order; junction bases with no gene match: 3. Germline V CDR1 and CDR2: SGHRS, YFSETQ.

The V call is TRBV6-5, the J call TRBJ1-2; D is unresolved. CDR1 and CDR2 from the germline V gene are MNHEY and SVGAGI. The V end was cut by 7 bases, the J end by 4 bases, with 13 bases between. The CDR3 is 13 residues long. The CDR3 loop reads CASKAQSSYGYTF. The CDR3 DNA is TGTGCCAGCAAGGCACAATCGAGCTATGGCTACACCTTC.

V is TRBV6-5 and J is TRBJ2-3, with 8 bases aligning to TRBD2. The V gene end was trimmed by 6 bases and the J gene end by 9 bases; junction bases not matched to a gene: 14. Germline CDR1 and CDR2: MNHEY and SVGAGI. CDR3 length: 15 amino acids. CDR3 sequence (DNA): TGTGCCAGCAGCAAAGCGGGAGCCCCTCAGGGGACGCAGTATTTT. Protein: CASSKAGAPQGTQYF.